Following are 24 T cell receptor beta chains from one sample sequenced in a study of blood T cell repertoires in COVID-19. Assay: immunoSEQ multiplex PCR; the TCRdb copy retains only in-frame clones and omits some. The table shows over 85,000 clones, with around four fifths occurring only once. Sequencing used peripheral blood. These receptors were taken from a woman between 65 and 79 years old with acute or convalescent COVID-19.

This chain joins TRBV4-2 and TRBJ1-2; possibly TRBD1 for D (5 bases). V dropped 3 bases and J dropped 3 bases, with 20 bases sitting between them. This CDR3 is built from 17 residues. CDR1 and CDR2 from the germline V gene are LGHNA and YNFKEQ. The CDR3 nucleotides read TGTGCCAGCAGCCAGATCCCACAGGAAGGAAGTGACTATGGCTACACCTTC. Protein sequence: CASSQIPQEGSDYGYTF.

The chain couples TRBV4-1 to TRBJ2-7; D gene unclear. V lost 0 bases, J lost 4 bases, and 13 bases lay in between. The V gene's germline CDR1 is MGHRA and CDR2 YSYEKL. This CDR3 has 15 amino acids. The CDR3 loop is CASSQDWSQEYEQYF. In DNA, the CDR3 is TGCGCCAGCAGCCAAGATTGGTCTCAGGAATACGAGCAGTACTTC.

The chain combines TRBV29-1 with TRBJ1-1; possibly TRBD1 for D (5 bases). Trimming removed 4 bases from V and 0 bases from J, with 12 bases in between. Germline lookup yields CDR1 SQVTM and CDR2 ANQGSEA. This CDR3 spans 14 amino acids. The CDR3 nucleotides read TGCAGCGTTGTTACGGCAGGGATGAACACTGAAGCTTTCTTT. Amino acids: CSVVTAGMNTEAFF.

This chain uses TRBV5-4 with TRBJ1-2; D is possibly TRBD1 (5 bases). Germline assignment: CDR1 SGHNT and CDR2 YYREEE (reference sequence). Trimming shortened V by 0 bases and J by 7 bases, and 10 bases separated the two germline ends. The CDR3 contains 13 residues. The CDR3 DNA is TGTGCCAGCAGCTTGGCAGGGCCCGGTGGCTACACCTTC. The encoded protein is CASSLAGPGGYTF. The whole variable domain, remainder taken from reference TRBV5-4 and TRBJ1-2, is ETGVTQSPTHLIKTRGQQVTLRCSSQSGHNTVSWYQQALGQGPQFIFQYYREEENGRGNFPPRFSGLQFPNYSSELNVNALELDDSALYLCASSLAGPGGYTFGSGTRLTVV.

The chain is built from TRBV6-4 and TRBJ1-2, with a tentative D call TRBD1 (6 bases). V lost 4 bases and J lost 6, with 15 bases in between. This CDR3 comprises 14 residues. Germline lookup yields CDR1 MRHNA and CDR2 SNTAGT. CDR3 sequence (DNA): TGTGCCAGCAGTGCTAGTCGGCAGGGGAATGGCTACACCTTC. Residues: CASSASRQGNGYTF.

V usage is TRBV18 and J usage is TRBJ2-7; the match to TRBD2 covers 7 bases. The CDR3 is 14 residues long. In germline, CDR1 is KGHSH, CDR2 LQKENI. V lost 3 bases to trimming and J lost 1 base; unmatched junction nucleotides: 3. In nucleotides, the CDR3 is TGTGCCAGCTCACCCGGACTAGTGTCCTACGAGCAGTACTTC. It translates to CASSPGLVSYEQYF.

The J gene is TRBJ1-2, the V gene TRBV7-9; D possibly corresponds to TRBD1 (5 bases). Germline values: CDR1 SEHNR, CDR2 FQNEAQ (reference sequence). The CDR3 is 15 amino acids. Trimming cost V 4 bases and J 5 bases, with 17 bases left between them. The CDR3 DNA is TGTGCCAGCAGCTCAGCTCCCGGGACTGGATATGGCTACACCTTC. The encoded protein is CASSSAPGTGYGYTF.

J is TRBJ2-2 and V is TRBV18, with D tentatively TRBD1 (6 bases). Germline-derived CDR1 and CDR2 are KGHSH and LQKENI. V lost 2 bases and J lost 2, with 15 bases in between. There are 17 residues in the CDR3. CDR3 sequence: CASSPTNTGFNTGELFF. Written as DNA, the CDR3 is TGTGCCAGCTCACCAACAAATACAGGGTTCAACACCGGGGAGCTGTTTTTT.

This clone occurred once. J is TRBJ2-7 and V is TRBV7-2, with TRBD2 matching over 8 bases. CDR1 is SGHTA, CDR2 FQGNSA, per germline. Trimming at V came to 4 bases and at J to 2 bases, leaving 7 bases not matched to a gene. The CDR3 extends over 15 amino acids. CDR3 in DNA: TGTGCCAGCAGCTCCCGCCTAGCGGGTACCTACGAGCAGTACTTC. It specifies CASSSRLAGTYEQYF.

CDR3 nucleotide sequence: TGTGCCAGTAGTCGGGACAGCGAAAACTATGGCTACACCTTC. This gives the protein CASSRDSENYGYTF. The chain combines TRBV19 with TRBJ1-2; 7 bases fit TRBD1. The germline CDR1 and CDR2 sequences are LNHDA and SQIVND (reference sequence). Trimming took 5 bases from V and 2 from J; bases not matched to a gene: 5. The CDR3 has 14 residues.

This clone was recorded only once. The genes are TRBV6-5 and TRBJ1-5, with D tentatively TRBD1 (5 bases). CDR1 is MNHEY and CDR2 is SVGAGI in the germline V gene. V was clipped by 4 bases and J by 0 bases, with 10 bases between them. The CDR3 spans 15 residues. The CDR3 sequence: CASSSWGDSNQPQHF. As DNA, the CDR3 is TGTGCCAGCAGTTCGTGGGGGGATAGCAATCAGCCCCAGCATTTT.

This clone has a handful of counts. V gene TRBV7-3 combines with J gene TRBJ1-1; TRBD1 is a possible D gene (6 bases). The CDR3 consists of 18 residues. Trimming took 5 bases from V and 0 from J, leaving 22 bases between them. Germline lookup yields CDR1 SGHTA and CDR2 FQGTGA. CDR3 DNA sequence: TGTGCCAGCAGCCGTAAAATAGACAGGCCTCTTATGAACACTGAAGCTTTCTTT. Its protein product is CASSRKIDRPLMNTEAFF.

This chain joins TRBV19 and TRBJ2-3, with no clear D. The CDR3 runs 12 residues. The V and J ends lost 4 bases and 4 bases respectively, with 6 bases between them. The germline CDR1 and CDR2 sequences are LNHDA and SQIVND (reference sequence). CDR3 residues: CASSTGADTQYF. The CDR3 DNA sequence: TGTGCCAGTAGTACCGGTGCAGATACGCAGTATTTT.

In its sample, this clone was seen once. CDR3 DNA: TGTGCCAGCAGTTTGGACAGGGGGGGAGAGCAGTTCTTC. Translation gives CASSLDRGGEQFF. The rearrangement joins TRBV2 to TRBJ2-1, with TRBD1 matching over 10 bases. The CDR3 spans 13 residues. Germline V gives CDR1 SNHLY, CDR2 FYNNEI. Trimming took 5 bases from V and 10 from J; bases not matched to a gene: 5.

The rearrangement joins TRBV12-3 or TRBV12-4 to TRBJ1-4; 8 bases are a match to TRBD1. After removal of 10 bases from V and 5 bases from J, the junction contained 6 bases not matched to a gene. The CDR3 loop spans 13 amino acids. The CDR3, as DNA: TGTGCCACCTTGGACAGGGAAAATGAAAAACTGTTTTTT. Amino acids: CATLDRENEKLFF.

The table lists this clone with a few counts. The rearrangement links TRBV11-3 to TRBJ1-1; 8 bases are shared with TRBD1. CDR1 is SGHNT and CDR2 is YENEEA in the germline V gene. The ends lost 5 bases at V and 1 base at J; junction bases unmatched: 0. This CDR3 is built from 13 residues. CDR3 protein: CASSQGANTEAFF. DNA of the CDR3: TGTGCCAGCAGCCAGGGGGCGAACACTGAAGCTTTCTTT.

This chain connects TRBV9 to TRBJ1-2; the D gene is possibly TRBD1 (5 bases). The CDR3 extends over 15 amino acids. The ends were cut back, 0 bases at V and 0 bases at J, with 9 bases in the middle. Germline values: CDR1 SGDLS, CDR2 YYNGEE. CDR3 sequence (DNA): TGTGCCAGCAGCGTAGGTGGGGGGACTAACTATGGCTACACCTTC. Residues: CASSVGGGTNYGYTF. Together with reference TRBV9 and TRBJ1-2, the CDR3 gives the full variable domain: DSGVTQTPKHLITATGQRVTLRCSPRSGDLSVYWYQQSLDQGLQFLIQYYNGEERAKGNILERFSAQQFPDLHSELNLSSLELGDSALYFCASSVGGGTNYGYTFGSGTRLTVV.

DNA of the CDR3: TGTGCCAGCAGCGTAGACGTCAGAATGAACACTGAAGCTTTCTTT. Amino acids: CASSVDVRMNTEAFF. The chain joins TRBV9 to TRBJ1-1; D is unresolved. V was trimmed by 0 bases and J by 0 bases, leaving 9 bases between them. This CDR3 is 15 amino acids long. Germline V gene sequence: CDR1 SGDLS, CDR2 YYNGEE. Drawing the rest from reference TRBV9 and TRBJ1-1, the complete variable domain is DSGVTQTPKHLITATGQRVTLRCSPRSGDLSVYWYQQSLDQGLQFLIQYYNGEERAKGNILERFSAQQFPDLHSELNLSSLELGDSALYFCASSVDVRMNTEAFFGQGTRLTVV.

The chain is built from TRBV2 and TRBJ1-6, with TRBD1 matching over 8 bases. CDR3 length: 15 residues. V shed 4 bases and J 10 bases; nucleotides not matched to a gene: 9. Germline lookup yields CDR1 SNHLY and CDR2 FYNNEI. The CDR3 nucleotides are TGTGCCAGCAGTGGGGGAGGACAGGGCTTGTCACCCCTCCACTTT. Its protein is CASSGGGQGLSPLHF.

J is TRBJ1-1 and V is TRBV5-1; tentative D call: TRBD1 (5 bases). CDR3 length equals 13 residues. Trimming removed 6 bases at V and 7 bases at J, with 16 bases between. Germline loops: CDR1 SGHRS, CDR2 YFSETQ. For the CDR3, the DNA is TGCGCCAGCAAGGACACCCGTGTTAGTGAAGCTTTCTTT. Amino acids: CASKDTRVSEAFF. The complete variable domain, with remaining parts taken from reference TRBV5-1 and TRBJ1-1, reads KAGVTQTPRYLIKTRGQQVTLSCSPISGHRSVSWYQQTPGQGLQFLFEYFSETQRNKGNFPGRFSGRQFSNSRSEMNVSTLELGDSALYLCASKDTRVSEAFFGQGTRLTVV.

The chain carries TRBV30 and TRBJ2-5; D remains ambiguous. The CDR3 has 14 amino acids. The germline V and J ends were trimmed by 0 bases and 5 bases, with 13 bases remaining between them. The germline V gene encodes CDR1 GTSNPN and CDR2 SVGIG (reference sequence). Here the CDR3 reads CAWSVSRVWETQYF. The CDR3 region has the DNA TGTGCCTGGAGTGTGTCACGGGTTTGGGAGACCCAGTACTTC.

This clone was detected only once. The chain links TRBV5-1 to TRBJ2-7; D may be TRBD1 (6 bases). V shed 5 bases and J shed 5 bases, with 17 bases lying between them. From germline, CDR1 is SGHRS and CDR2 YFSETQ. This CDR3 is built from 14 residues. The CDR3 region is CASRLDTGKDEQYF. The DNA for the CDR3 is TGCGCCAGCAGGCTTGACACAGGGAAGGACGAGCAGTACTTC.

In its sample, this clone was seen once. The rearrangement uses TRBV27 and TRBJ1-5, with a tentative D call TRBD1 (5 bases). The CDR3 spans 14 residues. Trimming took 6 bases from V and 6 from J, leaving 15 bases between them. From germline, CDR1 is MNHEY and CDR2 SMNVEV (reference sequence). CDR3 DNA: TGTGCCAGCAGCGCTGGGGGGGAGGGTCAGCCCCAGCATTTT. Its translation: CASSAGGEGQPQHF.

This clone has more than one count but fewer than ten. J is TRBJ2-2 and V is TRBV6-6; possibly TRBD2 for D (5 bases). The CDR3 has 14 amino acids. CDR1 and CDR2 (germline): MNHNY, SVGAGI (reference sequence). V dropped 3 bases and J dropped 1 base, with 6 bases sitting between them. CDR3 residues: CASSYRGNTGELFF. CDR3 in DNA: TGTGCCAGCAGTTATCGGGGGAACACCGGGGAGCTGTTTTTT.